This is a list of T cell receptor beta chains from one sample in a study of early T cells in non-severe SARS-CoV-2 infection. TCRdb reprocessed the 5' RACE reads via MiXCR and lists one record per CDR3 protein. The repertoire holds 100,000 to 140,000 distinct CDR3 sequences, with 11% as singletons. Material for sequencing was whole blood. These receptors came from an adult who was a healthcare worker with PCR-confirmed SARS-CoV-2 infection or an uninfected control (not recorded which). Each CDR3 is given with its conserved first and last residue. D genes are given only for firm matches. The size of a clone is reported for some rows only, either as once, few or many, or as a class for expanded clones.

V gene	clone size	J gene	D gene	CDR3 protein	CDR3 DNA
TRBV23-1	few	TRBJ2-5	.	CASSQSKSQETQYF	TGCGCCAGCAGTCAATCGAAGAGCCAAGAGACCCAGTACTTC
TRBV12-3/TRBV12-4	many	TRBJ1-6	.	CASRPGLSPLHF	TGTGCCAGCAGGCCAGGGTTGTCCCCCCTCCACTTT
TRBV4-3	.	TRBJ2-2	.	CASSQAHKVWGPTGELFF	TGCGCCAGCAGCCAAGCCCACAAAGTTTGGGGCCCCACCGGGGAGCTGTTTTTT
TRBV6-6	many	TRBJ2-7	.	CASSSGTWTYEQYF	TGTGCCAGCAGTTCTGGGACTTGGACCTACGAGCAGTACTTC
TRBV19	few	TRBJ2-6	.	CASIFSASNAGANVLTF	TGTGCCAGTATTTTCTCCGCATCCAACGCGGGGGCCAACGTCCTGACTTTC
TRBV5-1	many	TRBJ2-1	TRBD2	CASSQESSGRFRNEQFF	TGCGCCAGCAGCCAGGAGTCTAGCGGGAGATTTCGCAATGAGCAGTTCTTC
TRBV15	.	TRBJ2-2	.	CATSRESGTRGDTGELFF	TGTGCCACCAGCAGAGAATCAGGAACCCGTGGGGACACCGGGGAGCTGTTTTTT
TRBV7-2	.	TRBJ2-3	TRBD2	CASSPGLAGVDTQYF	TGTGCCAGCAGCCCGGGACTAGCGGGAGTGGATACGCAGTATTTT
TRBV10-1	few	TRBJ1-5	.	CAASIGGRDNQPQHF	TGCGCCGCCTCGATAGGGGGAAGGGACAATCAGCCCCAGCATTTT
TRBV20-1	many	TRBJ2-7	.	CSARSWRILSYEQYF	TGCAGTGCTAGATCTTGGCGGATACTCTCCTACGAGCAGTACTTC
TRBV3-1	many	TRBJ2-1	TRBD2	CASSQDSPSGRNEQFF	TGTGCCAGCAGCCAAGATTCCCCTAGCGGGCGGAATGAGCAGTTCTTC
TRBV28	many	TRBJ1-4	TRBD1	CASRRTGNEKLFF	TGTGCCAGCAGGCGGACAGGCAATGAAAAACTGTTTTTT
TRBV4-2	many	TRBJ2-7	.	CASSQDFEGDEQYF	TGTGCCAGCAGCCAAGACTTTGAAGGGGACGAGCAGTACTTC
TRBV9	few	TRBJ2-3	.	CASSVSPSTTDTQYF	TGTGCCAGCAGCGTATCGCCTAGTACCACAGATACGCAGTATTTT
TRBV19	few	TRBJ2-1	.	CASSETPPGYNEQFF	TGTGCCAGTAGCGAGACTCCCCCGGGGTACAATGAGCAGTTCTTC
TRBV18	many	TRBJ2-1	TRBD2	CASSPPSGRTRGGNEQFF	TGTGCCAGCTCACCCCCCAGCGGGAGGACCCGAGGCGGGAATGAGCAGTTCTTC
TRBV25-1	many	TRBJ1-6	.	CASSEGGGTNSPLHF	TGTGCCAGCAGTGAAGGAGGCGGCACTAATTCACCCCTCCACTTT
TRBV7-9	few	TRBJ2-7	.	CASSPAPQEQYF	TGTGCCAGCAGTCCTGCCCCCCAGGAGCAGTACTTC
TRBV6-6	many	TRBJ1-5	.	CASSSPRGIRDKPQHF	TGTGCCAGCAGTTCTCCGAGGGGAATACGAGATAAGCCCCAGCATTTT
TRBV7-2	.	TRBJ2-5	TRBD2	CASSDGLAGVVETQYF	TGTGCCAGCAGCGACGGACTAGCGGGAGTGGTAGAGACCCAGTACTTC
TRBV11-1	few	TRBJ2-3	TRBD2	CASSLEPGTRQYF	TGTGCCAGCAGCTTAGAGCCCGGGACTAGGCAGTATTTT
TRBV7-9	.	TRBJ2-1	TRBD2	CASSSSLAGTVYNEQFF	TGTGCCAGCAGCTCCTCTCTAGCGGGAACGGTTTACAATGAGCAGTTCTTC
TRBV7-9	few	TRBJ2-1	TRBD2	CASSLAPLAGVPSSYNEQFF	TGTGCCAGCAGCTTAGCGCCCCTAGCGGGAGTCCCATCTTCCTACAATGAGCAGTTCTTC
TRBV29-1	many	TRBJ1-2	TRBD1	CSVEVFSGGYGYTF	TGCAGCGTTGAAGTCTTTTCAGGGGGCTATGGCTACACCTTC
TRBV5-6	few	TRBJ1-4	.	CASSFGREGTNEKLFF	TGTGCCAGCAGCTTCGGACGAGAGGGGACTAATGAAAAACTGTTTTTT
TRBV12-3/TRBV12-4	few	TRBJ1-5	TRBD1	CASSWTGASLAGGNQPQHF	TGTGCCAGCAGTTGGACAGGGGCGAGTCTTGCAGGCGGGAATCAGCCCCAGCATTTT
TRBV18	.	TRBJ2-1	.	CASSIAGNEQFF	TGTGCCAGCTCGATAGCCGGCAATGAGCAGTTCTTC